Presented here are 23 T cell receptor beta chains from one specimen sequenced in a study of shared clonotypes between healthy human individuals. The assay was immunoSEQ multiplex PCR, and TCRdb's table has in-frame clones only and misses some. The sample has some 530,000 clones; approximately 82% are singletons. The sequencing input was PBMCs. Every receptor here comes from a middle-aged woman in good health. Some clones in this sample may be carry-over from other donors' samples.

This chain connects TRBV5-1 to TRBJ2-1, with 9 bases aligning to TRBD2. Germline CDR1 is SGHRS and CDR2 is YFSETQ. The CDR3 is 15 amino acids. With V trimmed by 4 bases and J by 3 bases, 5 bases remained unmatched. CDR3 in amino acids: CASSLSTSGYNEQFF. The CDR3 DNA reads TGCGCCAGCAGCCTCTCGACTAGCGGCTACAATGAGCAGTTCTTC.

There are a few counts of this clone. V and J are TRBV2 and TRBJ1-1; 7 nucleotides align to TRBD1. Germline trimming cut 5 bases from V and 7 bases from J; bases unmatched to any gene: 7. The CDR3 covers 13 residues. The germline V gene encodes CDR1 SNHLY and CDR2 FYNNEI. The CDR3, as DNA: TGTGCCAGCAGTCTGGGGACAGAAGTTGAAGCTTTCTTT. Its translation: CASSLGTEVEAFF.

The chain carries TRBV7-9 and TRBJ2-4; TRBD2 aligns across 7 bases. The germline CDR1 and CDR2 sequences are SEHNR and FQNEAQ (reference sequence). The length of the CDR3 is 16 residues. Trimming took 0 bases from V and 4 from J; bases not matched to a gene: 6. The CDR3 reads CASSLASGYYKNIQYF. The CDR3 DNA reads as TGTGCCAGCAGCTTAGCTAGCGGGTATTATAAAAACATTCAGTACTTC.

The chain links TRBV18 to TRBJ1-5, with TRBD1 as a possible D gene (6 bases). V was clipped by 5 bases and J by 1 base, with 15 bases between them. The CDR3 runs to 16 residues. The V gene's germline CDR1 is KGHSH and CDR2 LQKENI. Here the CDR3 reads CASSTSQGNSNQPQHF. The CDR3 DNA reads as TGTGCCAGCTCAACGTCCCAGGGGAACAGCAATCAGCCCCAGCATTTT.

A note on this clone: Other nucleotide sequences in the sample specify the same CDR3. The chain employs TRBV28 and TRBJ2-4; a possible D gene is TRBD1 (6 bases). Deletions cut 3 bases from V and 0 bases from J, with 9 bases between. This CDR3 has 15 amino acids. Per the germline V gene, CDR1 is MDHEN and CDR2 is SYDVKM. CDR3 protein: CASSFRGLAKNIQYF. The CDR3 DNA reads as TGTGCCAGCAGTTTCAGGGGTCTAGCCAAAAACATTCAGTACTTC.

This clone was seen just once. An end of the junction differs from the germline gene, which may be a read error. V gene TRBV12-5 combines with J gene TRBJ2-1; 11 nucleotides line up with TRBD2. CDR1 and CDR2 from the germline V gene are LGHNT and FRNRAP. This CDR3 contains 17 residues. The CDR3 nucleotides read TGTGCTAGTGGTCGGGACCCCCCCCTAGCGGGAGGTTCTGCTGTACTCTTC. This gives the protein CASGRDPPLAGGSAVLF.

The sample holds one count of this clone. The V call is TRBV7-8, the J call TRBJ2-5; D might be TRBD1 (5 bases). CDR3 length: 15 residues. Germline-derived CDR1 and CDR2 are SGHVS and FQNEAQ. The CDR3 sequence is CVGLRSETSGQTQYF. CDR3 bases: TGTGTCGGTCTTCGTTCGGAAACCTCAGGGCAGACCCAGTACTTC.

The CDR3 bases are TGTGCCAGTAGCCGGGGACAGGGAACCGGGGAGCTGTTTTTT. Protein product: CASSRGQGTGELFF. The chain is built from TRBV19 and TRBJ2-2, with TRBD1 matching 9 bases. Germline CDR1 and CDR2: LNHDA and SQIVND (reference sequence). V was clipped by 6 bases and J by 5 bases; unmatched bases: 4. The CDR3 covers 14 residues.

The chain employs TRBV27 and TRBJ2-1; 14 nucleotides match TRBD2. V shed 1 base, J shed 9 bases, and the junction held 5 bases outside the gene matches. The germline CDR1 and CDR2 sequences are MNHEY and SMNVEV (reference sequence). The CDR3 runs to 16 residues. The CDR3 region is CASSLLGLAGDREQFF. The CDR3 bases are TGTGCCAGCAGTTTATTGGGACTAGCGGGAGATCGTGAGCAGTTCTTC.

This chain links TRBV2 with TRBJ1-5; D is unresolved. The V gene lost 2 bases and the J gene lost 4 bases, with 6 bases spanning the gap. CDR3 length equals 13 residues. The germline CDR1 and CDR2 sequences are SNHLY and FYNNEI. The CDR3 coding sequence is TGTGCCAGCAGTGAAAACAGTAATCAGCCCCAGCATTTT. It codes for CASSENSNQPQHF.

This chain uses TRBV10-2 with TRBJ2-1; TRBD2 matches 7 bases. This CDR3 is built from 15 residues. Unmatched junction bases numbered 9, after V lost 2 bases and J lost 8 bases. Per germline, CDR1 WSHSY and CDR2 SAAADI. The CDR3 sequence is CASSEGGRTPYEQFF. CDR3 sequence (DNA): TGCGCCAGCAGTGAGGGCGGGAGAACGCCTTATGAGCAGTTCTTC.

The chain joins TRBV7-9 to TRBJ2-3, with 8 bases matching TRBD1. The J segment lost 2 bases and the V segment lost 5 bases, leaving 6 bases of the junction unmatched. Germline CDR1 SEHNR, CDR2 FQNEAQ (reference sequence). The CDR3 sequence is 15 residues long. CDR3: CASSPRDRTTDTQYF. The CDR3 nucleotides are TGTGCCAGCAGCCCCCGGGACAGGACCACAGATACGCAGTATTTT.

In DNA, the CDR3 is TGCGCCAGCAGCCAACGTGATGACAATCAAGACTACGAGCAGTACTTC. Protein sequence: CASSQRDDNQDYEQYF. V is TRBV4-1 and J is TRBJ2-7; no firm D call. V lost 2 bases to trimming and J lost 3 bases, with 17 bases between them. CDR1 and CDR2 from the germline V gene are MGHRA and YSYEKL. The length of the CDR3 is 16 residues.

This chain joins TRBV6-1 and TRBJ2-7; D tentatively fits TRBD1 or TRBD2 (5 bases each). V was clipped by 5 bases and J by 2 bases, with 13 bases between them. Germline lookup yields CDR1 MNHNS and CDR2 SASEGT. There are 14 residues in the CDR3. The CDR3 here is CASSIRDGPYEQYF. In DNA form, the CDR3 reads TGTGCCAGCAGTATCCGGGACGGACCCTACGAGCAGTACTTC.

The chain links TRBV4-1 to TRBJ2-3, with 10 bases lining up with TRBD2. V lost 2 bases, J lost 1 base, and 9 bases stayed unmatched. The CDR3 totals 18 residues. The germline V gene encodes CDR1 MGHRA and CDR2 YSYEKL. The DNA of the CDR3 is TGCGCCAGCAGCCAACAATTCCTAGCGGGAGAGGGCACAGATACGCAGTATTTT. It translates to CASSQQFLAGEGTDTQYF.

The V gene is TRBV18, the J gene TRBJ2-7; TRBD2 is a possible D gene (6 bases). Between the trimmed V and J ends, which lost 3 bases and 5 bases, there was a span of 23 bases. CDR3 length: 17 residues. Germline V gives CDR1 KGHSH, CDR2 LQKENI. The CDR3, as DNA: TGTGCCAGCTCACCTTATCGCCAAAACGGGAGAATCAACGAGCAGTACTTC. Encoded protein: CASSPYRQNGRINEQYF.

The V and J genes are TRBV9 and TRBJ1-2; 7 bases line up with TRBD1. CDR1 is SGDLS, CDR2 YYNGEE, per germline. The length of the CDR3 is 17 residues. J lost 8 bases, V lost 4 bases, and 20 bases had no gene match. For the CDR3, the DNA is TGTGCCAGCAGCCCCAGTTCAAGGGGGCCGACTGCGAGGGGCTACACCTTC. As protein: CASSPSSRGPTARGYTF.

The chain uses TRBV7-9 and TRBJ1-3; D unresolved. Germline CDR1 SEHNR, CDR2 FQNEAQ (reference sequence). V lost 5 bases and J lost 0, with 8 bases in between. The CDR3 has 14 amino acids. This CDR3 is CASSPDGSGNTIYF. Here the CDR3 DNA reads TGTGCCAGCAGCCCCGACGGCTCTGGAAACACCATATATTTT.

As regards this clone: This could be a read error, since a much larger clone is one nucleotide away. CDR3 region: CASSFGETQYF. CDR3 in DNA: TGTGCCAGCAGCTTTGGGGAGACCCAGTACTTC. This sequence joins TRBV7-2 and TRBJ2-5; D is uncertain. V shed 3 bases and J shed 5 bases, with 4 bases lying between them. CDR1 and CDR2 (germline): SGHTA, FQGNSA. This CDR3 is built from 11 residues.

This clone showed up just once. With only one base between it and a far larger clone, this is likely a read error. Other DNA sequences in this sample translate to the same CDR3. V and J are TRBV29-1 and TRBJ2-3; 11 positions match TRBD1. Germline V CDR1 and CDR2: SQVTM, ANQGSEA. V shed 2 bases and J 4 bases; nucleotides not matched to a gene: 5. The CDR3 contains 15 residues. The CDR3: CSVERGTGGSDTQYF. The CDR3 nucleotides read TGCAGCGTTGAAAGGGGGACAGGGGGTTCAGATACGCAGTATTTT.

The chain has TRBV27 and TRBJ2-3; D possibly corresponds to TRBD2 (6 bases). Trimming removed 6 bases from V and 0 bases from J, with 16 bases in between. CDR3 size: 16 residues. CDR1 MNHEY and CDR2 SMNVEV come from the germline V gene (reference sequence). CDR3 sequence reads: CASRSRTGTSTDTQYF. CDR3 DNA: TGTGCCAGCAGGTCTAGGACGGGGACTAGCACAGATACGCAGTATTTT.

The chain couples TRBV27 to TRBJ2-1; D gene uncertain. Trimming removed 3 bases from V and 9 bases from J, with 3 bases in between. This CDR3 has 10 residues. Germline lookup yields CDR1 MNHEY and CDR2 SMNVEV (reference sequence). CDR3 sequence reads: CASSFPEQFF. The CDR3 region has the DNA TGTGCCAGCAGTTTTCCTGAGCAGTTCTTC.

The chain is built from TRBV5-5 and TRBJ2-3; a weak D match, TRBD2 (6 bases). V lost 4 bases and J 0 bases, leaving 15 bases between the germline ends. This CDR3 has 16 amino acids. Germline V gives CDR1 SGHKS, CDR2 YYEKEE (reference sequence). As DNA, the CDR3 is TGTGCCAGCAGCCCTCGGAGGGCGAGAAGCACAGATACGCAGTATTTT. Translation gives CASSPRRARSTDTQYF.